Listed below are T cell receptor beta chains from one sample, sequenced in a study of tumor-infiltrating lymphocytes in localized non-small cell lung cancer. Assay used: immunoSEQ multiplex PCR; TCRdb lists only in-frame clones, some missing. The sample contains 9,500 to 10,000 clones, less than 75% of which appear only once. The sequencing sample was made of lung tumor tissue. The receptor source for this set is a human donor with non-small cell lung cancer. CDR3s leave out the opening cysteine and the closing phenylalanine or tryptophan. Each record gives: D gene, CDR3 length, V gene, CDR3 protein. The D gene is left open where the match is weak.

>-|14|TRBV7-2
ASSQRGARLGNEQF
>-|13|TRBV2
ASSLQGGSNSPLH
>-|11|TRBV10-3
AISEGGGETQY
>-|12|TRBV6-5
ASSPGRRDSPLH
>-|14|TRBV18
ASSPFDTSSGNTIY
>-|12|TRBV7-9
ASSSTDGYQPQH
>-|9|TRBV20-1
SVRQNEKLF
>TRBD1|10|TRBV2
ATDRGPYEQY
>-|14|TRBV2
ASSLLGTQSTGELF
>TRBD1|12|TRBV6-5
ASKTGFGANVLT
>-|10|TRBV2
ASSRLTWEQY
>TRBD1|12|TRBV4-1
ASSPGQGADGYT
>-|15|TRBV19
ASSWSSGAIGNQPQH
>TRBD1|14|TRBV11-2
ASSLNTGVGGNTIY
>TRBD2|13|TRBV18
ASSPPASGGDTQY
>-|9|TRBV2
ASNGGYEQY
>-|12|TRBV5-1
ASSLRGHGETQY
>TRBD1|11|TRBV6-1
AGEDRGSYEQY
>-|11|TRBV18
ASSPPGETEAF
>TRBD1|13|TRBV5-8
ASRNGEGADTEAF
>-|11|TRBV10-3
AISVTTNEKLF
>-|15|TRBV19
ASSPPGLQYHRATQY
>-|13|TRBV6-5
ASSHLQGWNSPLH
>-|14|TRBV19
ASSPGGRAYNSPLH
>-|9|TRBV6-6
ASSPGEKLF
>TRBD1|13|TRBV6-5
ASRASGTGGHGYT
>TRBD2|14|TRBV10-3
AIRPGLAGEGETQY
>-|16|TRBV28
ASSSPFRRDNGVDTQY
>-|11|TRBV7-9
ASSLRGRNEQF